This TCR beta chain derives from a study of blood T cell repertoires in COVID-19. Germline V gives CDR1 LNHDA, CDR2 SQIVND (reference sequence). V was cut by 5 bases and J by 9 bases, with 11 bases left in between. The CDR3 contains 12 residues. Here immunoSEQ multiplex PCR was the method, and the copy in TCRdb shows in-frame clones only, minus some. Counted here are roughly 250,000 clones, roughly 89% occurring once; the ten biggest clones make up roughly 2.6%. This clonotype originated in a woman in her twenties or thirties with acute COVID-19. The chain uses TRBV19 and TRBJ1-5, with D uncertain. The source material was PBMCs or T cells enriched from blood (not recorded which). Here the CDR3 reads CASSGQVAPQHF. Written as DNA, the CDR3 is TGTGCCAGTAGTGGCCAGGTGGCGCCCCAGCATTTT. The variable domain in full, completed from reference TRBV19 and TRBJ1-5, reads DGGITQSPKYLFRKEGQNVTLSCEQNLNHDAMYWYRQDPGQGLRLIYYSQIVNDFQKGDIAEGYSVSREKKESFPLTVTSAQKNPTAFYLCASSGQVAPQHFGDGTRLSIL.